The clone carrying this T cell receptor (beta chain) was counted a few times. What it binds is unknown. The data were taken from a study of blood T cells in healthy people across ages. General study points: Diversity figures derived from one million T cells were judged to underestimate the true value. In long-lived donors, naive CD4+ cell counts and diversity exceeded those of aged donors. Changes seen in expanded clonotypes were possibly confounded by donor CMV status left unknown.

Primed by a sample-barcoded 5' primer and a J-beta primer mix, a second PCR proceeded for roughly 7 to 12 cycles. Each CDR3 protein gets one entry after TCRdb re-called the 5' RACE reads with MiXCR. The data show about 970,000 distinct CDR3 sequences, roughly 51% seen once. Trimming cost V 3 bases and J 5 bases, with 17 bases left between them. This CDR3 contains 16 residues. In germline, CDR1 is KGHSH, CDR2 LQKENI. The rearrangement joins TRBV18 to TRBJ2-1, with a weak D call TRBD2 (5 bases). This TCR came from a woman aged 60 to 75 in good health. The sample comprised blood. The CDR3 sequence: CASSPLVPGSNNEQFF. The CDR3 DNA reads as TGTGCCAGCTCACCGCTAGTGCCGGGAAGTAACAATGAGCAGTTCTTC.